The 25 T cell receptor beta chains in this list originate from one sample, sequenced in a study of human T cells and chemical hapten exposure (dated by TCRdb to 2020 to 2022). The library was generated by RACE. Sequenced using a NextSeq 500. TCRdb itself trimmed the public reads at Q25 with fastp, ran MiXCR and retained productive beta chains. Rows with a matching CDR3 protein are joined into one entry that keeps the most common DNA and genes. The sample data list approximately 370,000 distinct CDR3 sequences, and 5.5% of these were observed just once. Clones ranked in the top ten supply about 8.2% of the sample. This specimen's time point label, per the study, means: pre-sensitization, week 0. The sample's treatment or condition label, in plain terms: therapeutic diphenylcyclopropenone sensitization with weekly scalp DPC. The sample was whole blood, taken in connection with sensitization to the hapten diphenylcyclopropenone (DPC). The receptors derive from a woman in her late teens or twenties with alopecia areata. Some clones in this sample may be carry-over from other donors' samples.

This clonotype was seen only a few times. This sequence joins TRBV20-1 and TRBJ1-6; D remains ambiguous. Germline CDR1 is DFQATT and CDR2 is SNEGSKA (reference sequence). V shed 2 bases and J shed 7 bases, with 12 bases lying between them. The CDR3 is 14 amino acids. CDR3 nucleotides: TGCAGTGCTAGAACGACCCTTTACAATTCACCCCTCCACTTT. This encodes CSARTTLYNSPLHF.

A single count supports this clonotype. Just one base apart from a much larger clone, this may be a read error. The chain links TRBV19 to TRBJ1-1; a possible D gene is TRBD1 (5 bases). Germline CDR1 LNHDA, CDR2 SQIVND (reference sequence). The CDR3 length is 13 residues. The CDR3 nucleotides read TGTGCCGGTAGTATTGGGGGAAGCACTGAAGCTTTCTTT. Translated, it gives CAGSIGGSTEAFF.

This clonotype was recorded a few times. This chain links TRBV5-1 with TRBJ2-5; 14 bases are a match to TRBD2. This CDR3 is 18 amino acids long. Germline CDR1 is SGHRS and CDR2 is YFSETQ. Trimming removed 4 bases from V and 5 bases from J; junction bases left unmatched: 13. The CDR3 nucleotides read TGCGCCAGCAGCCCTTTCCCGACTAGCGGGGGGGCCGGGGAGACCCAGTACTTC. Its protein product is CASSPFPTSGGAGETQYF. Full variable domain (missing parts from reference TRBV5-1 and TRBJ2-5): KAGVTQTPRYLIKTRGQQVTLSCSPISGHRSVSWYQQTPGQGLQFLFEYFSETQRNKGNFPGRFSGRQFSNSRSEMNVSTLELGDSALYLCASSPFPTSGGAGETQYFGPGTRLLVL.

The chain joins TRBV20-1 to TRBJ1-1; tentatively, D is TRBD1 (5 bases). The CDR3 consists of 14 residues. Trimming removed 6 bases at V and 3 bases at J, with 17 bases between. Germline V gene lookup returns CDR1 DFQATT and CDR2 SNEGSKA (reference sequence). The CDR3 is CSAPYSGGDTEAFF. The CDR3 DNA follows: TGCAGTGCCCCCTACTCCGGGGGGGACACTGAAGCTTTCTTT.

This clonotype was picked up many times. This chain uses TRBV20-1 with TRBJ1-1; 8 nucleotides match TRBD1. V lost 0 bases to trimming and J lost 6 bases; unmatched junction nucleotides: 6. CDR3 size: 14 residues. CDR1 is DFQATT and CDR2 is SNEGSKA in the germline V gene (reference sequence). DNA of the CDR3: TGCAGTGCTAGAGATCACAGGGGGTTTGCTGAAGCTTTCTTT. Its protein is CSARDHRGFAEAFF.

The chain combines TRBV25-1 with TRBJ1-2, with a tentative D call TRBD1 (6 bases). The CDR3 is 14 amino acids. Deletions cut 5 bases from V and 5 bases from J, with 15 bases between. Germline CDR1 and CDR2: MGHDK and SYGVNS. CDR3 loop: CASSPMGGAYGYTF. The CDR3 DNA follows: TGTGCCAGCAGTCCTATGGGGGGCGCATATGGCTACACCTTC.

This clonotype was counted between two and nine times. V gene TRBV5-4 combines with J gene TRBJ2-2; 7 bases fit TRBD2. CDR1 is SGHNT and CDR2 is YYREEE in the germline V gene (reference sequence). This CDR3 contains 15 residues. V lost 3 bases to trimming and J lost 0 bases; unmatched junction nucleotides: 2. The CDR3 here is CASSSGLANTGELFF. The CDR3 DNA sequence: TGTGCCAGCAGCTCCGGACTAGCGAACACCGGGGAGCTGTTTTTT.

The CDR3 sequence: CASSLVRGRHNEQFF. Written as DNA, the CDR3 is TGTGCCAGCAGCTTAGTCCGGGGGCGGCACAATGAGCAGTTCTTC. V and J are TRBV11-2 and TRBJ2-1; the D call may be TRBD1 or TRBD2 (6 bases each). This CDR3 is 15 amino acids long. The germline CDR1 and CDR2 sequences are SGHAT and FQNNGV. V was trimmed by 1 base and J by 5 bases, leaving 12 bases between them.

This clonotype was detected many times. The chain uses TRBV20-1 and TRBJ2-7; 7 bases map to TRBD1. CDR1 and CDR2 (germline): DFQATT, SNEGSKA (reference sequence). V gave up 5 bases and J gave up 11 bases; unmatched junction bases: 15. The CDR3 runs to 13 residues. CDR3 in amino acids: CSAPPTGDSREYF. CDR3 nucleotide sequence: TGCAGTGCTCCACCTACAGGGGACAGCCGGGAGTACTTC.

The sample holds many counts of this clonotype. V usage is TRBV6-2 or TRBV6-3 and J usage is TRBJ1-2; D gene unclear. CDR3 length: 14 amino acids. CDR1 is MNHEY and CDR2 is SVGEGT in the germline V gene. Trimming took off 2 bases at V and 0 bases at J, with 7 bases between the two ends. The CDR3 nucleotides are TGTGCCAGCAGTTACCGCACTACTAACTATGGCTACACCTTC. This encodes CASSYRTTNYGYTF.

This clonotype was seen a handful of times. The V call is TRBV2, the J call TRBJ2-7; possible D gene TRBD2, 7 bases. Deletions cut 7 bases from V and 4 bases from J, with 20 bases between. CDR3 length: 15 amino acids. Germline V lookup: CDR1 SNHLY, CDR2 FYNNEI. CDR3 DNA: TGTGCCAGCATTAGGGGGGGCTCCTGGATTTACGAGCAGTACTTC. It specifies CASIRGGSWIYEQYF.

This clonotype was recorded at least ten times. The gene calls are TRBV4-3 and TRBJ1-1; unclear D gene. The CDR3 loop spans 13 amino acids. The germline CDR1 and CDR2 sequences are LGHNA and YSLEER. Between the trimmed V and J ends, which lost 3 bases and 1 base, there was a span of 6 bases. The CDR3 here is CASSQRQNTEAFF. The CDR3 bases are TGCGCCAGCAGCCAGAGACAGAACACTGAAGCTTTCTTT.

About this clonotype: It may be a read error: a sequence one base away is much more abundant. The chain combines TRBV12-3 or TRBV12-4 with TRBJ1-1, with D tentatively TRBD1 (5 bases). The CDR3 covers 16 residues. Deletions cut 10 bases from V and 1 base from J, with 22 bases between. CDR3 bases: TGTGCCACCAGCCTACCCCGTGGGACTTGGAACACTGAAGCTTTCTTT. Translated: CATSLPRGTWNTEAFF.

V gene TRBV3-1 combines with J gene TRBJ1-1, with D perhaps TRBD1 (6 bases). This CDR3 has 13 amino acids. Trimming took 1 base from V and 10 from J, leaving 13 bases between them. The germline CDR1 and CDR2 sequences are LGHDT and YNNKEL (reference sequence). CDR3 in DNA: TGTGCCAGCAGCCAAGTCTCTCTCAGGGGAGCTTTCTTT. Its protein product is CASSQVSLRGAFF.

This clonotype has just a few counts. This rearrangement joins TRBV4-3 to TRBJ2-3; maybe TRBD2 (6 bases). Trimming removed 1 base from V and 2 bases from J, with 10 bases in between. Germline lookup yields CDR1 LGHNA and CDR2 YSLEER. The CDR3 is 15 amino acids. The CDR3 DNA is TGCGCCAGCAGCCAAGGGGACTTAACCACAGATACGCAGTATTTT. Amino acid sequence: CASSQGDLTTDTQYF.

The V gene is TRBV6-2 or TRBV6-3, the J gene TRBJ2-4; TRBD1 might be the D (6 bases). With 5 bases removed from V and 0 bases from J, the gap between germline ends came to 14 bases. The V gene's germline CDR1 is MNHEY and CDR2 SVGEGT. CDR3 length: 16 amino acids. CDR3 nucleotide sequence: TGTGCCAGCAGTGGGGGCGGGTCCAAAGCCAAAAACATTCAGTACTTC. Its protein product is CASSGGGSKAKNIQYF.

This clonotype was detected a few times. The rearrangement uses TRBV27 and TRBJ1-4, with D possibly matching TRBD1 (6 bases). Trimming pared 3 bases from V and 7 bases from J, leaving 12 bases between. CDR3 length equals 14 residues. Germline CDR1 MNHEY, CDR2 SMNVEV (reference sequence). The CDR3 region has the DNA TGTGCCAGCAGTTTCACAGGGTACGGTGAAAAACTGTTTTTT. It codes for CASSFTGYGEKLFF.

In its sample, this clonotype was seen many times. The CDR3: CASSLIGPTEQYF. As DNA, the CDR3 is TGTGCCAGCAGCCTTATTGGGCCCACCGAGCAGTACTTC. The rearrangement links TRBV12-3 or TRBV12-4 to TRBJ2-7; D is undetermined. V lost 6 bases to trimming and J lost 6 bases, with 15 bases between them. The CDR3 is 13 amino acids.

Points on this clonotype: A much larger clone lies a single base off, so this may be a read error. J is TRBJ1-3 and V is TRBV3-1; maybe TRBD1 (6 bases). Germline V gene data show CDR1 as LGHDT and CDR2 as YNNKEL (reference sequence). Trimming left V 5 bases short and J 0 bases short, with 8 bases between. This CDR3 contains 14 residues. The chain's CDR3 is CASSYRDSGNTIYF. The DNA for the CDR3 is TGTGCCAGCAGCTACAGGGACTCTGGAAACACCATATATTTT.

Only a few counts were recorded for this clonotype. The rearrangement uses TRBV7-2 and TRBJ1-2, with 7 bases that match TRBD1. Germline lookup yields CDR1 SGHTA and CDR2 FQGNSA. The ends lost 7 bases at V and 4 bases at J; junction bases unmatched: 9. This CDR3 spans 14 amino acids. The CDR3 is CASTLDRLGYGYTF. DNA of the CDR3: TGTGCCAGCACCTTGGACAGGTTGGGCTATGGCTACACCTTC.

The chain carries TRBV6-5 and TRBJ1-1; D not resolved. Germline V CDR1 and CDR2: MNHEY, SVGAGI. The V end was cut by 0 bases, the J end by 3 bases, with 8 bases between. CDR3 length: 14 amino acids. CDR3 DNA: TGTGCCAGCAGTTACTCGAAACAGTACACTGAAGCTTTCTTT. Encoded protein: CASSYSKQYTEAFF.

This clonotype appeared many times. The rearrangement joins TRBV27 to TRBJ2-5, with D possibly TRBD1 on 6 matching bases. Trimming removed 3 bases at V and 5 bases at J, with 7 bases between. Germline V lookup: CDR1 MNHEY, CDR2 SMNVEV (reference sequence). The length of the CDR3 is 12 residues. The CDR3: CASSFRGETQYF. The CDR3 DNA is TGTGCCAGCAGTTTTAGGGGGGAGACCCAGTACTTC.

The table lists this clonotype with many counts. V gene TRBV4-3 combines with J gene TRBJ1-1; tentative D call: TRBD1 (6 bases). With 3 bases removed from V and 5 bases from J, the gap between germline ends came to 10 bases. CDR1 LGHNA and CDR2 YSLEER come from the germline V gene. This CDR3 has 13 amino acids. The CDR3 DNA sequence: TGCGCCAGCAGCCACCTCAGGGGAACTGAAGCTTTCTTT. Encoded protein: CASSHLRGTEAFF.

CDR3: CASSLVGGTKAFF. The CDR3 DNA is TGTGCCAGCAGCTTGGTCGGCGGAACGAAAGCTTTCTTT. The V and J genes are TRBV5-6 and TRBJ1-1; D not certain. CDR1 is SGHDT and CDR2 is YYEEEE in the germline V gene. The CDR3 has 13 amino acids. V shed 0 bases and J shed 9 bases, with 12 bases lying between them.

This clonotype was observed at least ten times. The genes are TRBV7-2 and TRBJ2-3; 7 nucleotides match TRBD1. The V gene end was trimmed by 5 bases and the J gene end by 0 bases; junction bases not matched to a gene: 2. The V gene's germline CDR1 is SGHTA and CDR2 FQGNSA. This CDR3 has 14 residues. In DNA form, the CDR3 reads TGTGCCAGCAGCATACAGGGGAGCACAGATACGCAGTATTTT. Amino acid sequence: CASSIQGSTDTQYF.